The following is a T cell receptor beta chain sequence with its context. The entry originates in a study of cytomegalovirus exposure and HLA in healthy donors. PCR involved 60 Vbeta and 13 Jbeta primers. Some clones are missing from TCRdb's copy, which holds only in-frame ones; the method was immunoSEQ multiplex PCR. The sample shows about 180,000 clones, 70% to 80% of them seen only once. CDR3 size: 15 residues. Deletions cut 2 bases from V and 4 bases from J, with 12 bases between. Germline-derived CDR1 and CDR2 are MNHEY and SVGAGI. Those who donated were healthy bone marrow donors. The V and J genes are TRBV6-5 and TRBJ1-3; D is possibly TRBD1 (5 bases). Sequencing used PBMCs. This clonotype was sampled from a man aged 25 to 40 in good health and CMV-seronegative. CDR3 in DNA: TGTGCCAGCAGTTACGAGAGGGACTGGGGAAACACCATATATTTT. Its translation is CASSYERDWGNTIYF.